What follows describes a single T cell receptor beta chain. Its antigen is not known. The data belong to a study of type 1 regulatory T cells. MiXCR, applied by TCRdb to the reads, yields one record per CDR3 protein. The table has 25,000 or so distinct CDR3 sequences, 55% to 75% seen once. Sequenced input: cultured T cells, either the whole culture or a sorted T cell fraction (not recorded which). Subset here: Tr1-enriched cell product generated in vitro against host alloantigens. The receptor was isolated from a human donor in good health.

The CDR3 is CSARDLRGSSYNEQFF. CDR3 DNA: TGCAGTGCTAGAGATCTTCGGGGTTCCTCCTACAATGAGCAGTTCTTC. The V gene is TRBV20-1, the J gene TRBJ2-1, with D possibly matching TRBD2 (5 bases). Germline assignment: CDR1 DFQATT and CDR2 SNEGSKA (reference sequence). The CDR3 totals 16 residues. Trimming shortened V by 0 bases and J by 0 bases, and 12 bases separated the two germline ends.